This note documents a single T cell receptor beta chain sequence. Profiling relied on immunoSEQ multiplex PCR, and the TCRdb table lists in-frame clones only, not all of them. The repertoire includes about 170,000 clones, more than 70% of them detected once, and approximately 4% sits in the top ten. The CDR3 sequence is 16 residues long. Germline CDR1 and CDR2: KGHSH and LQKENI. Deletions cut 6 bases from V and 0 bases from J, with 15 bases between. The data originate from a study of blood T cell repertoires in COVID-19. This rearrangement joins TRBV18 to TRBJ2-4, with TRBD1 as a possible D gene (5 bases). The clonotype originates from a woman in her 50s in a cohort exposed to, infected with or recovered from COVID-19 (not recorded which). The sample consisted of PBMCs or T cells enriched from blood (not recorded which). Written as DNA, the CDR3 is TGTGCCAGCTCCTCCCCCTCAGGGTTAGCCAAAAACATTCAGTACTTC. Amino acid sequence: CASSSPSGLAKNIQYF.